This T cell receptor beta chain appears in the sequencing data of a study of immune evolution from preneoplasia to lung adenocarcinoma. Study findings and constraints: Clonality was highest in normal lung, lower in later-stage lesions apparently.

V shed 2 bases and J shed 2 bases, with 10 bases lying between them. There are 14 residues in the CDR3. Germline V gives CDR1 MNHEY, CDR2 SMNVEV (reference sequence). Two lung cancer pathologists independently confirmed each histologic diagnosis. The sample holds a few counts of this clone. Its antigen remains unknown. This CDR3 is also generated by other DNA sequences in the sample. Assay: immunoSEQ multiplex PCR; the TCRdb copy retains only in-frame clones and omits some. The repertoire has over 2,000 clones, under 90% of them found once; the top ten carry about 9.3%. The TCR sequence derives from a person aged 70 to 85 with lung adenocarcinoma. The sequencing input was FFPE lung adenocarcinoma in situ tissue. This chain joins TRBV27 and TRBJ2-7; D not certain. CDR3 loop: CASSLQPKPYEQYF. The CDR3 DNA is TGTGCCAGCAGTTTACAACCGAAACCCTACGAGCAGTACTTC.